The 26 T cell receptor beta chains below come from one sample, sequenced in a study of response to subunit inactivated influenza vaccine. Each CDR3 protein is one row after TCRdb ran MiXCR on the RT-PCR reads. The sample has hundreds of thousands of distinct CDR3 sequences, approximately 15% seen once. Sequencing used PBMCs from blood, obtained 14 to 15 days before vaccination. The origin of the receptors is a man aged 45-65 years who received an inactivated influenza vaccine.

This rearrangement joins TRBV29-1 to TRBJ2-1, with a tentative D call TRBD2 (6 bases). Germline CDR1 is SQVTM and CDR2 is ANQGSEA. Trimming took 6 bases from V and 8 from J, leaving 17 bases between them. The CDR3 has 13 residues. The CDR3 spells CSVERFTSYEQFF. CDR3 bases: TGCAGCGTCGAGAGGTTTACTAGCTATGAGCAGTTCTTC.

The CDR3 nucleotides read TGTGCCAGCACCGCCTCGTGGGAGGAGGACACCGGGGAGCTGTTTTTT. The encoded protein is CASTASWEEDTGELFF. The rearrangement joins TRBV7-9 to TRBJ2-2; perhaps TRBD2 as D (6 bases). Germline loops: CDR1 SEHNR, CDR2 FQNEAQ (reference sequence). This CDR3 contains 16 residues. Deletions cut 7 bases from V and 3 bases from J, with 18 bases between.

Ten or more counts support this clonotype. The V and J genes are TRBV5-1 and TRBJ2-7; tentative D call: TRBD1 (6 bases). V lost 4 bases to trimming and J lost 2 bases, with 13 bases between them. Germline V gene sequence: CDR1 SGHRS, CDR2 YFSETQ. The CDR3 totals 14 residues. CDR3 sequence (DNA): TGCGCCAGCAGCCTGGTTTGGGGGCCCTACGAGCAGTACTTC. It yields the protein CASSLVWGPYEQYF.

V usage is TRBV11-1 and J usage is TRBJ2-2, with 13 bases matching TRBD2. With V trimmed by 5 bases and J by 3 bases, 9 bases remained unmatched. This CDR3 region has 18 residues. The V gene's germline CDR1 is SGHAT and CDR2 FQDESV (reference sequence). CDR3 residues: CASSLLGGLAGHTGELFF. For the CDR3, the DNA is TGTGCCAGCAGCCTCCTGGGGGGACTAGCGGGACACACCGGGGAGCTGTTTTTT.

V and J are TRBV12-3 or TRBV12-4 and TRBJ2-7; D ambiguous. Deletions cut 8 bases from V and 1 base from J, with 12 bases between. The CDR3 runs 13 residues. CDR3 in amino acids: CASLRTASYEQYF. DNA for the CDR3: TGTGCCAGCCTTAGAACAGCTTCCTACGAGCAGTACTTC.

The chain employs TRBV6-5 and TRBJ1-1; D remains unclear. V dropped 0 bases and J dropped 5 bases, with 13 bases sitting between them. This CDR3 contains 15 residues. CDR1 and CDR2 from the germline V gene are MNHEY and SVGAGI. The CDR3 bases are TGTGCCAGCAGTTACTCAGACGGGTGGGAGACTGAAGCTTTCTTT. The encoded protein is CASSYSDGWETEAFF.

At least ten counts were recorded for this clonotype. The rearrangement joins TRBV29-1 to TRBJ2-3; possible D gene TRBD1, 5 bases. The CDR3 sequence is 13 residues long. CDR1 SQVTM and CDR2 ANQGSEA come from the germline V gene. V dropped 3 bases and J dropped 5 bases, with 12 bases sitting between them. The CDR3 loop is CSVDWGPVDTQYF. DNA of the CDR3: TGCAGCGTTGATTGGGGCCCCGTAGATACGCAGTATTTT.

This clonotype was detected ten times or more. A junction end diverges from the germline sequence, so it may reflect a read error. The V call is TRBV5-1, the J call TRBJ2-7, with 8 bases lining up with TRBD1. Germline V gene lookup returns CDR1 SGHRS and CDR2 YFSETQ. The CDR3 consists of 14 residues. The CDR3: CASSSGQGSYEQYF. DNA for the CDR3: TGTGCCAGCAGTTCCGGACAGGGCTCCTACGAGCAGTACTTC.

This clonotype was observed a few times. The chain links TRBV11-2 to TRBJ2-4; unclear D gene. The germline V gene encodes CDR1 SGHAT and CDR2 FQNNGV. The CDR3 length is 17 residues. The ends were cut back, 0 bases at V and 0 bases at J, with 12 bases in the middle. CDR3 bases: TGTGCCAGCAGCTTAGACGGCCTCAGCCTAGCCAAAAACATTCAGTACTTC. Translation: CASSLDGLSLAKNIQYF.

The chain uses TRBV6-1 and TRBJ2-2; D gene unclear. This CDR3 has 16 amino acids. CDR1 MNHNS and CDR2 SASEGT come from the germline V gene. Trimming cost V 5 bases and J 2 bases, with 15 bases left between them. CDR3 region: CASSRTPRTNTGELFF. Written as DNA, the CDR3 is TGTGCCAGCAGTAGGACCCCCCGGACCAACACCGGGGAGCTGTTTTTT.

The CDR3 region is CASSLRTGGGETQYF. The CDR3 DNA sequence: TGTGCCAGCAGTTTAAGGACAGGGGGCGGGGAGACCCAGTACTTC. The V gene is TRBV28, the J gene TRBJ2-5; the match to TRBD1 covers 11 bases. The CDR3 extends over 15 amino acids. The germline V gene has CDR1 MDHEN and CDR2 SYDVKM. Trimming at V came to 2 bases and at J to 5 bases, leaving 4 bases not matched to a gene.

This clonotype was found many times. The V and J genes are TRBV20-1 and TRBJ1-2; TRBD1 is a possible D gene (6 bases). The CDR3 has 16 residues. Trimming stripped 3 bases from V and 5 bases from J, with 22 bases between. The V gene's germline CDR1 is DFQATT and CDR2 SNEGSKA (reference sequence). DNA for the CDR3: TGCAGTGCTAGTTTCATACCTAGACAGGATGTTTATGGCTACACCTTC. Translation gives CSASFIPRQDVYGYTF.

The chain's CDR3 is CASRDTGFGNTIYF. CDR3 DNA: TGTGCCAGCAGGGACACAGGGTTTGGAAACACCATATATTTT. The chain links TRBV6-1 to TRBJ1-3; tentatively, D is TRBD1 (6 bases). The CDR3 is 14 amino acids. Germline V gives CDR1 MNHNS, CDR2 SASEGT. Trimming cost V 6 bases and J 3 bases, with 12 bases left between them.

This chain uses TRBV4-2 with TRBJ2-3, with TRBD2 matching over 12 bases. Trimming took 4 bases from V and 4 from J; bases not matched to a gene: 9. Looked up from germline, CDR1 is LGHNA and CDR2 is YNFKEQ. This CDR3 has 17 amino acids. CDR3 residues: CASSPYVTSGGADTQYF. DNA for the CDR3: TGTGCCAGCAGCCCCTACGTGACTAGCGGGGGTGCAGATACGCAGTATTTT.

This chain links TRBV12-3 or TRBV12-4 with TRBJ1-4; 7 bases are shared with TRBD1. With V trimmed by 8 bases and J by 7 bases, 4 bases remained unmatched. This CDR3 spans 12 amino acids. The CDR3, as DNA: TGTGCCAGCGTATCAGGGGGTGAAAAACTGTTTTTT. This sequence encodes CASVSGGEKLFF.

The rearrangement links TRBV3-1 to TRBJ2-2; the match to TRBD1 covers 10 bases. CDR3 length: 16 amino acids. V shed 6 bases, J shed 4 bases, and the junction held 8 bases outside the gene matches. Germline CDR1 LGHDT, CDR2 YNNKEL (reference sequence). CDR3 nucleotides: TGTGCCAGCAGACCTATGGACAGGGGGATCACCGGGGAGCTGTTTTTT. Its protein is CASRPMDRGITGELFF. Full variable domain (missing parts from reference TRBV3-1 and TRBJ2-2): DTAVSQTPKYLVTQMGNDKSIKCEQNLGHDTMYWYKQDSKKFLKIMFSYNNKELIINETVPNRFSPKSPDKAHLNLHINSLELGDSAVYFCASRPMDRGITGELFFGEGSRLTVL.

The V call is TRBV11-2, the J call TRBJ2-7; D may be TRBD2 (5 bases). The germline V gene has CDR1 SGHAT and CDR2 FQNNGV. CDR3 length: 19 amino acids. Trimming stripped 0 bases from V and 4 bases from J, with 25 bases between. The CDR3 region is CASSLDSWTHDTRTYEQYF. CDR3 DNA sequence: TGTGCCAGCAGCTTAGATAGTTGGACTCATGATACCAGAACGTACGAGCAGTACTTC.

The table lists this clonotype with a few counts. The V and J genes are TRBV12-3 or TRBV12-4 and TRBJ2-3, with 7 bases that match TRBD1. The junction had 2 bases not matched to a gene; V was cut back by 0 bases and J by 2 bases. This CDR3 has 15 amino acids. The DNA of the CDR3 is TGTGCCAGCAGTTTAGCGGGACAGCCCACAGATACGCAGTATTTT. Residues: CASSLAGQPTDTQYF.

The gene calls are TRBV3-1 and TRBJ1-6, with TRBD1 matching 9 bases. J gave up 11 bases and V 3 bases, and 8 bases lay outside the gene matches. Germline CDR1 LGHDT, CDR2 YNNKEL (reference sequence). The CDR3 runs 15 residues. CDR3 residues: CASSQTGGSKTPLHF. CDR3 bases: TGTGCCAGCAGCCAGACAGGGGGGTCGAAGACACCCCTCCACTTT.

At least ten counts were recorded for this clonotype. The chain combines TRBV12-3 or TRBV12-4 with TRBJ2-6; no definite D call. Trimming shortened V by 6 bases and J by 2 bases, and 8 bases separated the two germline ends. CDR3 length: 14 amino acids. The DNA of the CDR3 is TGTGCCAGCAGCCAAGGGACTGGGGCCAACGTCCTGACTTTC. As protein: CASSQGTGANVLTF.

This clonotype was observed many times. The chain recombines TRBV7-2 with TRBJ2-1; 12 bases map to TRBD2. The trim removed 7 bases at V and 4 bases at J, leaving 5 bases unmatched. The V gene's germline CDR1 is SGHTA and CDR2 FQGNSA. CDR3 length equals 15 residues. The CDR3 loop is CASTPTSGSYNEQFF. The DNA for the CDR3 is TGTGCCAGCACTCCGACTAGCGGGAGTTACAATGAGCAGTTCTTC.

V gene TRBV7-2 combines with J gene TRBJ2-7; D ambiguous. Trimming pared 5 bases from V and 5 bases from J, leaving 19 bases between. CDR3 size: 15 residues. The germline CDR1 and CDR2 sequences are SGHTA and FQGNSA. The CDR3 DNA sequence: TGTGCCAGCAGCCCAAGAACGGGCCGCCCCAACGAGCAGTACTTC. Its protein product is CASSPRTGRPNEQYF.

This chain connects TRBV9 to TRBJ1-3; D is unclear. Germline loops: CDR1 SGDLS, CDR2 YYNGEE. Trimming cost V 4 bases and J 1 base, with 15 bases left between them. CDR3 length: 16 residues. CDR3 protein: CASSTARGWSGNTIYF. CDR3 sequence (DNA): TGTGCCAGCAGCACGGCTAGAGGGTGGTCTGGAAACACCATATATTTT. Using reference TRBV9 and TRBJ1-3 for the parts outside the CDR3, the full variable domain is DSGVTQTPKHLITATGQRVTLRCSPRSGDLSVYWYQQSLDQGLQFLIQYYNGEERAKGNILERFSAQQFPDLHSELNLSSLELGDSALYFCASSTARGWSGNTIYFGEGSWLTVV.

This clonotype was found a few times. The chain joins TRBV4-2 to TRBJ2-7; D gene uncertain. CDR1 LGHNA and CDR2 YNFKEQ come from the germline V gene. The CDR3 extends over 16 amino acids. V was trimmed by 0 bases and J by 3 bases, leaving 15 bases between them. The CDR3 spells CASSQDLTTGSYEQYF. The DNA of the CDR3 is TGTGCCAGCAGCCAAGACCTTACTACGGGTAGCTACGAGCAGTACTTC.

The V call is TRBV11-1, the J call TRBJ2-3, with D perhaps matching TRBD1 (5 bases). The CDR3 runs to 18 residues. From germline, CDR1 is SGHAT and CDR2 FQDESV (reference sequence). Trimming cost V 5 bases and J 2 bases, with 23 bases left between them. The CDR3 bases are TGTGCCAGCAGCCCCTATCCCCAGGGATCAGGAGCCACAGATACGCAGTATTTT. As protein: CASSPYPQGSGATDTQYF.

This chain connects TRBV3-1 to TRBJ1-1, with TRBD1 as a possible D gene (5 bases). Germline assignment: CDR1 LGHDT and CDR2 YNNKEL (reference sequence). Between the trimmed V and J ends, which lost 5 bases and 5 bases, there was a span of 15 bases. This CDR3 has 14 residues. CDR3 in DNA: TGTGCCAGCAGCTATCAGGGAGTAGGGACTGAAGCTTTCTTT. Its translation is CASSYQGVGTEAFF.